The TCR beta chain under discussion was sequenced for a study of CD8 T cells in Susac syndrome. This clonotype came up a few times. An amount of RNA that ranged from roughly 0.45 to 1 ug was reverse transcribed with random hexamers. TCRdb independently ran MiXCR on the immunoSEQ multiplex PCR reads; one entry per CDR3 protein. The table lists about 190,000 distinct CDR3 sequences, approximately 94% of them singletons. Germline CDR1 and CDR2: SGHDN and FVKESK. This CDR3 contains 13 residues. V lost 0 bases to trimming and J lost 10 bases, with 10 bases between them. The J gene is TRBJ2-1, the V gene TRBV14; a possible D gene is TRBD1 (6 bases). The receptor's source is a human donor with Susac syndrome. The source material was CD4+ T cells from PBMCs. Here the CDR3 DNA reads TGTGCCAGCAGCCAAGATCGCAGGGGCGAGCAGTTCTTC. Its translation is CASSQDRRGEQFF. The whole variable domain, filled in from reference TRBV14 and TRBJ2-1, reads EAGVTQFPSHSVIEKGQTVTLRCDPISGHDNLYWYRRVMGKEIKFLLHFVKESKQDESGMPNNRFLAERTGGTYSTLKVQPAELEDSGVYFCASSQDRRGEQFFGPGTRLTVL.